A single sample is the source of the 25 T cell receptor beta chains below, sequenced in a study of CD8 T cells in ankylosing spondylitis. MiXCR, run by TCRdb on the 5' RACE reads, gives a single entry per CDR3 protein. This sample yields 250,000 to 300,000 distinct CDR3 sequences, of which approximately 20% are seen a single time; about 8.2% belongs to the top ten. The sample was blood, either unsorted or a sorted T cell fraction (not recorded which). The receptors originated from a male donor with ankylosing spondylitis or in good health (not recorded which).

There are many counts of this clonotype. The chain carries TRBV20-1 and TRBJ1-5, with 7 bases lining up with TRBD1. There are 15 residues in the CDR3. The trim removed 4 bases at V and 6 bases at J, leaving 12 bases unmatched. The germline V gene encodes CDR1 DFQATT and CDR2 SNEGSKA (reference sequence). This chain's CDR3 is CSAIPLQGGGQPQHF. The CDR3 coding sequence is TGCAGTGCTATCCCTCTCCAGGGGGGTGGTCAGCCCCAGCATTTT.

This clonotype was seen at least ten times. This chain links TRBV5-1 with TRBJ2-1; a possible D gene is TRBD1 (6 bases). The CDR3 consists of 13 residues. CDR1 and CDR2 (germline): SGHRS, YFSETQ. V was cut by 7 bases and J by 3 bases, with 11 bases left in between. In DNA form, the CDR3 reads TGCGCCAGCCACCGGGACATCTACAATGAGCAGTTCTTC. Amino acids: CASHRDIYNEQFF.

The V call is TRBV12-3 or TRBV12-4, the J call TRBJ1-1; no clear D. The CDR3 runs 12 residues. V was cut by 2 bases and J by 7 bases, with 8 bases left in between. The CDR3 DNA reads as TGTGCCAGCAGTTTAATAGGAGTTGAAGCTTTCTTT. It yields the protein CASSLIGVEAFF.

This clonotype occurred a few times. This chain joins TRBV20-1 and TRBJ2-7; unclear D gene. Germline CDR1 DFQATT, CDR2 SNEGSKA (reference sequence). Deletions cut 1 base from V and 0 bases from J, with 10 bases between. The CDR3 runs 14 residues. The CDR3 nucleotides are TGCAGTGCTAGAGTGGACGGAACCTCCTACGAGCAGTACGTC. Translating gives CSARVDGTSYEQYV.

This clonotype was observed a handful of times. The rearrangement joins TRBV9 to TRBJ2-1; no definite D call. The CDR3 is 14 residues long. Germline V gene data show CDR1 as SGDLS and CDR2 as YYNGEE. Trimming took 0 bases from V and 6 from J, leaving 10 bases between them. CDR3 bases: TGTGCCAGCAGCGTAGGTGGCAGTGTCAATGAGCAGTTCTTC. It encodes CASSVGGSVNEQFF.

This clonotype was detected a few times. J is TRBJ2-5 and V is TRBV25-1, with TRBD2 matching 11 bases. V shed 6 bases, J shed 5 bases, and the junction held 2 bases outside the gene matches. From germline, CDR1 is MGHDK and CDR2 SYGVNS. CDR3 length equals 13 residues. The CDR3 DNA reads TGTGCCAGCAGAGCTAGCGGGGGGGAGACCCAGTACTTC. This codes for CASRASGGETQYF.

Ten or more counts support this clonotype. The V call is TRBV6-5, the J call TRBJ2-2, with 8 bases fitting TRBD1. Germline CDR1 reads MNHEY; CDR2 reads SVGAGI. The ends lost 2 bases at V and 2 bases at J; junction bases unmatched: 7. The CDR3 runs to 17 residues. In DNA, the CDR3 is TGTGCCAGCAGTTACAGAGGGACAGGAGCTAACACCGGGGAGCTGTTTTTT. It is translated as CASSYRGTGANTGELFF.

This clonotype occurred a few times. The J gene is TRBJ2-7, the V gene TRBV4-1; 7 nucleotides match TRBD1. CDR1 and CDR2 from the germline V gene are MGHRA and YSYEKL. Losses at the gene ends were 4 bases for V and 1 base for J; bases not matched to a gene: 7. The CDR3 is 15 residues long. CDR3 sequence: CASSRTSTGSYEQYV. CDR3 in DNA: TGCGCCAGCAGCCGCACCTCGACAGGGTCCTACGAGCAGTACGTC.

The chain combines TRBV6-1 with TRBJ2-1, with D maybe TRBD2 (6 bases). Germline CDR1 is MNHNS and CDR2 is SASEGT. With 8 bases removed from V and 0 bases from J, the gap between germline ends came to 11 bases. The CDR3 has 14 residues. The CDR3 nucleotides read TGTGCCAGCGATCTAGCGCCCTCCTACAATGAGCAGTTCTTC. Translation: CASDLAPSYNEQFF.

A few counts support this clonotype. The chain joins TRBV18 to TRBJ2-2; 9 bases map to TRBD1. CDR1 KGHSH and CDR2 LQKENI come from the germline V gene. J gave up 5 bases and V 3 bases, and 16 bases lay outside the gene matches. This CDR3 spans 19 amino acids. DNA for the CDR3: TGTGCCAGCTCACCCATATCTCCGGGACAGGGTGCAAGTACCGGGGAGCTGTTTTTT. Protein sequence: CASSPISPGQGASTGELFF.

This clonotype was seen only a few times. The chain has TRBV28 and TRBJ2-7; the match to TRBD1 covers 7 bases. Unmatched junction bases numbered 7, after V lost 5 bases and J lost 3 bases. The germline V gene encodes CDR1 MDHEN and CDR2 SYDVKM. This CDR3 is 14 amino acids long. This CDR3 is CASSLTGAGYEQYV. CDR3 coding DNA: TGTGCCAGCAGTCTTACAGGGGCCGGCTACGAGCAGTACGTC.

As to this clonotype: Relative to the germline gene, one junction end is altered; a read error may explain this. The chain uses TRBV6-1 and TRBJ2-4; 10 bases are a match to TRBD1. This CDR3 is built from 15 residues. Germline V CDR1 and CDR2: MNHNS, SASEGT. Here the CDR3 DNA reads TGTGCCAGCAGGGAAGGGACAGGGGCCAGGAACATTCAGTACTTC. Protein product: CASREGTGARNIQYF.

CDR3 coding DNA: TGCGCCAGCAGCTTGGGGGGTCCCTATGGCTACACCTTC. Residues: CASSLGGPYGYTF. This chain joins TRBV5-1 and TRBJ1-2, with no clear D. V dropped 0 bases and J dropped 4 bases, with 7 bases sitting between them. This CDR3 contains 13 residues. Germline CDR1 reads SGHRS; CDR2 reads YFSETQ.

This clonotype has a count of ten or more. This sequence joins TRBV5-1 and TRBJ1-1; no clear D gene. Germline V gene lookup returns CDR1 SGHRS and CDR2 YFSETQ. CDR3 size: 14 residues. V was pared by 0 bases and J by 6 bases, with 12 bases between. In DNA form, the CDR3 reads TGCGCCAGCAGCTTGGCTGTGGGGTCGGCTGAAGCTTTCTTT. It yields the protein CASSLAVGSAEAFF.

This clonotype occurred a few times. The chain joins TRBV5-6 to TRBJ2-5; D tentatively fits TRBD1 or TRBD2 (5 bases each). The CDR3 extends over 16 amino acids. V lost 4 bases and J lost 4, with 20 bases in between. Germline V gives CDR1 SGHDT, CDR2 YYEEEE. For the CDR3, the DNA is TGTGCCAGCAGCCGGGCGGGTTCAGGGACCGTAGAGACCCAGTACTTC. Encoded protein: CASSRAGSGTVETQYF.

This clonotype has a handful of counts. This chain uses TRBV20-1 with TRBJ2-3; the match to TRBD2 covers 7 bases. Per germline, CDR1 DFQATT and CDR2 SNEGSKA (reference sequence). The CDR3 is 15 amino acids. The J segment lost 7 bases and the V segment lost 0 bases, leaving 10 bases of the junction unmatched. In nucleotides, the CDR3 is TGCAGTGCTAGAGATCAGGCGGGAGAGCTCAATACGCAGTATTTT. It codes for CSARDQAGELNTQYF.

The chain has TRBV5-6 and TRBJ1-2, with D perhaps TRBD1 (5 bases). CDR1 is SGHDT and CDR2 is YYEEEE in the germline V gene. The CDR3 is 13 residues long. V gave up 5 bases and J gave up 5 bases, with 13 bases separating them. This CDR3 is CASRKQDLYGYTF. The CDR3 DNA reads as TGTGCCAGCAGGAAACAGGATCTTTATGGCTACACCTTC.

This clonotype was recorded many times. This rearrangement joins TRBV20-1 to TRBJ1-5, with TRBD1 as a possible D gene (5 bases). The CDR3 spans 14 residues. Germline V gene sequence: CDR1 DFQATT, CDR2 SNEGSKA (reference sequence). Trimming pared 3 bases from V and 3 bases from J, leaving 12 bases between. CDR3 DNA: TGCAGTGCTAGGGAACGACAGTACAATCAGCCCCAGCATTTT. The encoded protein is CSARERQYNQPQHF.

The chain combines TRBV5-1 with TRBJ2-6; tentative D call: TRBD1 (6 bases). Germline CDR1 and CDR2: SGHRS and YFSETQ. The ends were cut back, 4 bases at V and 3 bases at J, with 11 bases in the middle. The CDR3 has 15 amino acids. CDR3 loop: CASSKQGFGANVLTF. CDR3 coding DNA: TGCGCCAGCAGCAAACAGGGTTTTGGGGCCAACGTCCTGACTTTC.

This clonotype appeared a few times. The V and J genes are TRBV7-2 and TRBJ1-4; 10 bases agree with TRBD1. CDR1 is SGHTA, CDR2 FQGNSA, per germline. This CDR3 is 15 amino acids long. After removal of 5 bases from V and 8 bases from J, the junction contained 8 bases not matched to a gene. The DNA for the CDR3 is TGTGCCAGCAGCATGGGACAGGGGTTTCGCGAAAAACTGTTTTTT. It translates to CASSMGQGFREKLFF.

This clonotype was seen a few times. V and J are TRBV5-1 and TRBJ1-4; D may be TRBD1 (5 bases). The V end lost 0 bases, the J end lost 8 bases, and 11 bases lay between the germline ends. CDR3 size: 14 residues. The germline CDR1 and CDR2 sequences are SGHRS and YFSETQ. Here the CDR3 DNA reads TGCGCCAGCAGCTTGGGGCCAGGGCAGGAAAAACTGTTTTTT. Residues: CASSLGPGQEKLFF.

This clonotype was observed a handful of times. This chain connects TRBV5-6 to TRBJ2-2, with 8 bases aligning to TRBD1. The V gene end was trimmed by 2 bases and the J gene end by 7 bases; junction bases not matched to a gene: 4. Germline V gives CDR1 SGHDT, CDR2 YYEEEE. CDR3 length: 14 residues. CDR3 in amino acids: CASSFRGQNGELFF. The CDR3 DNA follows: TGTGCCAGCAGCTTCAGGGGGCAGAACGGGGAGCTGTTTTTT. The variable domain in full, with the rest retrieved from reference TRBV5-6 and TRBJ2-2, is DAGVTQSPTHLIKTRGQQVTLRCSPKSGHDTVSWYQQALGQGPQFIFQYYEEEERQRGNFPDRFSGHQFPNYSSELNVNALLLGDSALYLCASSFRGQNGELFFGEGSRLTVL.

This clonotype was seen more than once but under ten times. The chain recombines TRBV12-3 or TRBV12-4 with TRBJ2-7; 12 positions match TRBD2. This CDR3 contains 15 residues. The V gene end was trimmed by 3 bases and the J gene end by 3 bases; junction bases not matched to a gene: 3. CDR3 sequence reads: CASSLELAGGYEQYV. The CDR3 region has the DNA TGTGCCAGCAGTTTGGAACTAGCGGGGGGCTACGAGCAGTACGTC.

The chain has TRBV27 and TRBJ2-1; TRBD2 aligns across 11 bases. This CDR3 contains 13 residues. Germline CDR1 reads MNHEY; CDR2 reads SMNVEV (reference sequence). Trimming removed 6 bases from V and 16 bases from J; junction bases left unmatched: 11. The CDR3 is CASSPVSGRAFFF. CDR3 DNA: TGTGCCAGCAGCCCCGTTAGCGGGAGGGCCTTCTTCTTC.

This clonotype turned up a few times. V is TRBV10-3 and J is TRBJ2-2; a weak D match, TRBD2 (6 bases). The CDR3 is made up of 15 amino acids. Trimming left V 2 bases short and J 5 bases short, with 12 bases between. Germline values: CDR1 ENHRY, CDR2 SYGVKD. CDR3 protein: CAISENKAGTGELFF. In nucleotides, the CDR3 is TGTGCCATCAGTGAGAACAAGGCGGGGACCGGGGAGCTGTTTTTT.